The 10 T cell receptor beta chains below come from one sample, sequenced in a study of shared clonotypes between healthy human individuals. Generated by immunoSEQ multiplex PCR, the TCRdb table keeps only in-frame clones and is missing some. The sample contains about 1 million clones, around four fifths of which appear only once. Sequences were obtained from memory CD4+ T cells sorted from blood. The subset is: CD45RA-negative fraction. Source of these receptors: a man in his late teens or twenties in good health.

This clone has more than one count but fewer than ten. The chain couples TRBV7-3 to TRBJ1-2; 8 bases match TRBD1. This CDR3 is built from 13 residues. Germline trimming cut 5 bases from V and 8 bases from J; bases unmatched to any gene: 7. The germline V gene has CDR1 SGHTA and CDR2 FQGTGA. The CDR3 nucleotides are TGTGCCAGCAGCCCTGGACAGGGTCGGGGCTACACCTTC. As protein: CASSPGQGRGYTF. The full variable domain, completed using reference TRBV7-3 and TRBJ1-2, is GAGVSQTPSNKVTEKGKYVELRCDPISGHTALYWYRQSLGQGPEFLIYFQGTGAADDSGLPNDRFFAVRPEGSVSTLKIQRTERGDSAVYLCASSPGQGRGYTFGSGTRLTVV.

About this clone: Distinct nucleotide sequences in the sample also encode this CDR3. The chain has TRBV7-2 and TRBJ2-7; 10 bases agree with TRBD2. V lost 5 bases to trimming and J lost 1 base; unmatched junction nucleotides: 5. Looked up from germline, CDR1 is SGHTA and CDR2 is FQGNSA. The CDR3 is 15 amino acids. The CDR3 region has the DNA TGTGCCAGCAGCCGGACTAGCGGATCATCCTACGAGCAGTACTTC. Protein sequence: CASSRTSGSSYEQYF.

V is TRBV19 and J is TRBJ2-3; 11 nucleotides align to TRBD2. The length of the CDR3 is 18 residues. CDR1 and CDR2 (germline): LNHDA, SQIVND (reference sequence). Trimming took 3 bases from V and 3 from J; bases not matched to a gene: 11. DNA of the CDR3: TGTGCCAGTAGTATTAGTTCGGCTAGCGGGGGGATTACAGATACGCAGTATTTT. Translating it yields CASSISSASGGITDTQYF. Using reference TRBV19 and TRBJ2-3 for the parts outside the CDR3, the full variable domain is DGGITQSPKYLFRKEGQNVTLSCEQNLNHDAMYWYRQDPGQGLRLIYYSQIVNDFQKGDIAEGYSVSREKKESFPLTVTSAQKNPTAFYLCASSISSASGGITDTQYFGPGTRLTVL.

This clone was seen a few times. The chain couples TRBV7-3 to TRBJ2-1; 10 bases align to TRBD2. CDR1 SGHTA and CDR2 FQGTGA come from the germline V gene. CDR3 length: 14 residues. The junction had 3 bases not matched to a gene; V was cut back by 4 bases and J by 6 bases. CDR3 protein: CASSSRTSGNEQFF. Here the CDR3 DNA reads TGTGCCAGCAGCTCAAGGACTAGCGGCAATGAGCAGTTCTTC.

The J gene is TRBJ1-6, the V gene TRBV6-6; 11 nucleotides align to TRBD1. Germline loops: CDR1 MNHNY, CDR2 SVGAGI (reference sequence). V gave up 7 bases and J gave up 9 bases; unmatched junction bases: 11. The CDR3 totals 16 residues. CDR3 in amino acids: CASTASAGTGGSPLHF. DNA for the CDR3: TGTGCCAGCACCGCTTCGGCCGGGACAGGGGGTTCACCCCTCCACTTT.

The V gene is TRBV11-2, the J gene TRBJ2-5, with D possibly TRBD1 on 6 matching bases. CDR3 size: 16 residues. CDR1 SGHAT and CDR2 FQNNGV come from the germline V gene. V dropped 0 bases and J dropped 4 bases, with 15 bases sitting between them. For the CDR3, the DNA is TGTGCCAGCAGCTTAGAGGCAGGGGTGGCCCTAGAGACCCAGTACTTC. Protein product: CASSLEAGVALETQYF.

This chain uses TRBV18 with TRBJ2-7; D is uncertain. The V end lost 2 bases, the J end lost 0 bases, and 11 bases lay between the germline ends. Germline V gives CDR1 KGHSH, CDR2 LQKENI. The CDR3 sequence is 15 residues long. CDR3 in amino acids: CASSPFGSSSYEQYF. CDR3 in DNA: TGTGCCAGCTCACCATTCGGTTCAAGCTCCTACGAGCAGTACTTC.

The chain uses TRBV10-3 and TRBJ2-2, with TRBD2 as a possible D gene (5 bases). The CDR3 totals 14 residues. V lost 7 bases to trimming and J lost 7 bases, with 16 bases between them. Germline assignment: CDR1 ENHRY and CDR2 SYGVKD. The CDR3 spells CAIMSVGGGGELFF. The DNA for the CDR3 is TGTGCCATCATGTCAGTGGGCGGAGGCGGGGAGCTGTTTTTT.

The rearrangement uses TRBV19 and TRBJ2-1; no firm D call. Between the trimmed V and J ends, which lost 3 bases and 5 bases, there was a span of 17 bases. The CDR3 covers 16 residues. CDR1 is LNHDA, CDR2 SQIVND, per germline (reference sequence). In DNA form, the CDR3 reads TGTGCCAGTAGTATGTTTCATGGAATTGGGGACAATGAGCAGTTCTTC. Its protein product is CASSMFHGIGDNEQFF.

Regarding this clone: This probably arose from a read error, given a far larger clone one base away. Within the sample, other DNA sequences also encode this same CDR3. The rearrangement links TRBV28 to TRBJ2-3; TRBD2 aligns across 8 bases. Germline-derived CDR1 and CDR2 are MDHEN and SYDVKM. V shed 5 bases, J shed 3 bases, and the junction held 13 bases outside the gene matches. The CDR3 is 17 amino acids. The CDR3: CASSTPFGLAGTDTQYF. CDR3 coding DNA: TGTGCCAGCAGTACCCCATTTGGGCTAGCGGGTACAGATACGCAGTATTTT.